Below are 11 T cell receptor beta chains sequenced from a single sample in a study of T cell responses to AZD1222 COVID-19 vaccine. Sequenced by immunoSEQ multiplex PCR; TCRdb stores in-frame clones only, minus some. The sample includes 75,000 to 95,000 clones, more than 70% of them seen just once. The sample was peripheral blood, taken on day 0 of AZD1222 vaccination. The origin of the receptors is an adult in good health.

The V gene is TRBV28, the J gene TRBJ2-7; D is possibly TRBD2 (6 bases). Germline CDR1 reads MDHEN; CDR2 reads SYDVKM. The CDR3 has 16 amino acids. V lost 8 bases and J 1 base, leaving 21 bases between the germline ends. CDR3 nucleotide sequence: TGTGCCAGCGAACGGGCGTCTGTGGGGGGATCCTACGAGCAGTACTTC. It translates to CASERASVGGSYEQYF.

The table lists this clone with a few counts. The gene calls are TRBV19 and TRBJ1-5; perhaps TRBD1 as D (5 bases). The V gene lost 7 bases and the J gene lost 4 bases, with 8 bases spanning the gap. In germline, CDR1 is LNHDA, CDR2 SQIVND (reference sequence). CDR3 size: 12 residues. The CDR3 reads CASTWGNQPQHF. DNA of the CDR3: TGTGCCAGTACCTGGGGGAATCAGCCCCAGCATTTT. The full variable domain, with the rest looked up from reference TRBV19 and TRBJ1-5, is DGGITQSPKYLFRKEGQNVTLSCEQNLNHDAMYWYRQDPGQGLRLIYYSQIVNDFQKGDIAEGYSVSREKKESFPLTVTSAQKNPTAFYLCASTWGNQPQHFGDGTRLSIL.

This clone was seen just once. V and J are TRBV9 and TRBJ2-6, with D hard to call. The germline gives CDR1 SGDLS, CDR2 YYNGEE. CDR3 length: 16 residues. V was shortened by 3 bases and J by 0 bases, with 10 bases between the two germline ends. The CDR3: CASSAERISGANVLTF. As DNA, the CDR3 is TGTGCCAGCAGCGCAGAACGGATCTCTGGGGCCAACGTCCTGACTTTC.

This clone was found a few times. The CDR3 region has the DNA TGTGCCAGTAAAGGGGAACCTGGGACAGAAGTTAACTATGGCTACACCTTC. This codes for CASKGEPGTEVNYGYTF. The genes are TRBV19 and TRBJ1-2; 7 bases align to TRBD1. This CDR3 has 17 amino acids. J gave up 1 base and V 7 bases, and 15 bases lay outside the gene matches. CDR1 LNHDA and CDR2 SQIVND come from the germline V gene (reference sequence). The entire variable domain, with the rest obtained from reference TRBV19 and TRBJ1-2, is as follows: DGGITQSPKYLFRKEGQNVTLSCEQNLNHDAMYWYRQDPGQGLRLIYYSQIVNDFQKGDIAEGYSVSREKKESFPLTVTSAQKNPTAFYLCASKGEPGTEVNYGYTFGSGTRLTVV.

The V and J genes are TRBV4-1 and TRBJ2-2; 8 nucleotides align to TRBD2. J was trimmed by 4 bases and V by 10 bases; bases with no gene match: 11. Germline V gene lookup returns CDR1 MGHRA and CDR2 YSYEKL. CDR3 length: 15 residues. The CDR3 spells CATSEASGPTGELFF. The DNA for the CDR3 is TGCGCCACCTCGGAGGCTAGCGGGCCCACCGGGGAGCTGTTTTTT.

The chain joins TRBV18 to TRBJ2-5, with TRBD2 as a possible D gene (5 bases). The CDR3 consists of 15 residues. CDR1 is KGHSH and CDR2 is LQKENI in the germline V gene. V shed 2 bases and J shed 5 bases, with 15 bases lying between them. The DNA for the CDR3 is TGTGCCAGCTCACCAGAGAAAGCGGTCAAGGAGACCCAGTACTTC. Encoded protein: CASSPEKAVKETQYF.

V and J are TRBV5-1 and TRBJ1-1, with 7 bases that match TRBD1. The germline V gene encodes CDR1 SGHRS and CDR2 YFSETQ. This CDR3 contains 16 residues. V lost 4 bases, J lost 0 bases, and 9 bases stayed unmatched. CDR3 sequence reads: CASSAGQRLMNTEAFF. In nucleotides, the CDR3 is TGCGCCAGCAGCGCGGGACAGCGACTTATGAACACTGAAGCTTTCTTT.

The J gene is TRBJ1-3, the V gene TRBV7-8; D uncertain. V lost 5 bases to trimming and J lost 0 bases, with 14 bases between them. Germline CDR1 reads SGHVS; CDR2 reads FQNEAQ. The CDR3 totals 16 residues. Here the CDR3 reads CASSHSRGSSGNTIYF. The CDR3 DNA reads TGTGCCAGCAGCCACTCTCGAGGGAGCTCTGGAAACACCATATATTTT.

The chain recombines TRBV6-2 or TRBV6-3 with TRBJ1-2; 11 bases map to TRBD1. The V and J ends lost 5 bases and 3 bases, in that order; junction bases with no gene match: 8. The CDR3 is 16 amino acids. Looked up from germline, CDR1 is MNHEY and CDR2 is SVGEGT. The CDR3 region has the DNA TGTGCCAGCAGTCCCGGGACAGGGGGTAATGACTATGGCTACACCTTC. It translates to CASSPGTGGNDYGYTF.

V gene TRBV6-5 combines with J gene TRBJ1-6, with 7 bases fitting TRBD1. CDR3 length: 11 amino acids. The germline CDR1 and CDR2 sequences are MNHEY and SVGAGI. V was pared by 5 bases and J by 16 bases, with 5 bases of the junction left unmatched. The CDR3 DNA reads as TGTGCCAGCAGTAAGGGGGACAGTCTCCACTTT. This sequence encodes CASSKGDSLHF.

J is TRBJ1-1 and V is TRBV11-2, with TRBD1 identical over 8 bases. The germline CDR1 and CDR2 sequences are SGHAT and FQNNGV. The CDR3 has 14 amino acids. Trimming cost V 5 bases and J 11 bases; bases outside gene matches: 13. The CDR3 DNA follows: TGTGCCAGCAGCCAAGATAGGACAGGGCGGATGGCTTTCTTT. It encodes CASSQDRTGRMAFF.